This TCR beta chain was captured in a study of blood T cell repertoires in COVID-19. In the study overall: Samples came from the United States, Italy and Spain, spanning acute and convalescent COVID-19. PBMCs, B-cell-depleted T cells, or T cells were the source of the cDNA or gDNA that made up the material.

The CDR3 has 13 amino acids. Germline CDR1 and CDR2: SGHRS and YFSETQ. V was pared by 4 bases and J by 8 bases, with 10 bases between. In the original processing: Amplifying reference gene primers gave estimates of nucleated cell counts. Generated by immunoSEQ multiplex PCR, the TCRdb table keeps only in-frame clones and is missing some. The DNA was the basis for D and trimming; V, J and clone size are from that table. The sample comprises over 95,000 clones, roughly 85% of which are singletons, and about 13% rests with the top ten. The genes are TRBV5-1 and TRBJ1-6; D is unclear. This clonotype was obtained from a human donor in a cohort sampled during active COVID-19. The sample taken for sequencing was peripheral blood. Written as DNA, the CDR3 is TGCGCCAGCAGCCCCCTCAGTGATTCACCCCTCCACTTT. As protein: CASSPLSDSPLHF.